This TCR beta chain was found in a study of blood T cell repertoires in COVID-19. In the study overall: Researchers got acute and convalescent COVID-19 samples from the United States, Italy and Spain. The analysed material was cDNA or gDNA that came from T cells, B-cell-depleted T cells, or PBMCs.

As originally analysed: Amplification of reference gene primers provided the estimated nucleated cell counts. Clones were read by immunoSEQ multiplex PCR, and TCRdb kept only the in-frame ones, dropping some. The D gene and trimming were derived from the DNA, and the V and J assignments and clone size from that table. Among under 170,000 clones listed, roughly 82% were seen once. Losses at the gene ends were 3 bases for V and 0 bases for J; bases not matched to a gene: 11. Germline V gene lookup returns CDR1 SGDLS and CDR2 YYNGEE. The CDR3 covers 20 residues. The genes are TRBV9 and TRBJ2-1; 14 bases line up with TRBD2. The sequence came from a man aged 65-85 years with acute or convalescent COVID-19. Material: peripheral blood. CDR3 bases: TGTGCCAGCAGCGCTACCGGGACTAGCGGGAGTCGGGCCTCCTACAATGAGCAGTTCTTC. Its protein product is CASSATGTSGSRASYNEQFF.